The 30 T cell receptor beta chains presented below share a single source sample, sequenced in a study of shared clonotypes between healthy human individuals (dated by TCRdb to between 2020 and 2021). Libraries were constructed by the immunoSEQ multiplex PCR assay. Entries here come from immuneACCESS through TCRdb and include only in-frame sequences with V and J called. Some clones fail to appear in such tables; in the studies checked, an unresolved V gene covers under half of the shortfall, and the cause of the remainder is unknown. Within this sample are 1.4 million to 1.5 million clones, with approximately 96% of them counted one time only. The ten largest clones represent roughly 1.2% of the sample. The specimen sequenced was naive CD4+ T cells sorted from blood. The sample's cell subset or site label, in plain terms: CD45RA+ positively selected. Receptors originate from a man aged 25-40 years in good health.

The J gene is TRBJ2-7, the V gene TRBV28; TRBD2 is a possible D gene (6 bases). In germline, CDR1 is MDHEN, CDR2 SYDVKM. The CDR3 runs to 14 residues. Between the trimmed V and J ends, which lost 4 bases and 5 bases, there was a span of 15 bases. This chain's CDR3 is CASSWADRGNEQYF. CDR3 in DNA: TGTGCCAGCAGTTGGGCCGATCGGGGGAACGAGCAGTACTTC.

Concerning this clone: The same CDR3 arises from other DNA sequences in this sample as well. The genes are TRBV14 and TRBJ1-2; D not certain. This CDR3 is 14 amino acids long. The V end was cut by 0 bases, the J end by 4 bases, with 9 bases between. Germline V gene lookup returns CDR1 SGHDN and CDR2 FVKESK. The CDR3 nucleotides read TGTGCCAGCAGCCAAGATAGGCTGATCTATGGCTACACCTTC. Its protein product is CASSQDRLIYGYTF. Combining the CDR3 with reference TRBV14 and TRBJ1-2 gives the whole variable domain EAGVTQFPSHSVIEKGQTVTLRCDPISGHDNLYWYRRVMGKEIKFLLHFVKESKQDESGMPNNRFLAERTGGTYSTLKVQPAELEDSGVYFCASSQDRLIYGYTFGSGTRLTVV.

The chain joins TRBV6-6 to TRBJ1-5; TRBD1 matches 9 bases. Unmatched junction bases numbered 5, after V lost 6 bases and J lost 2 bases. CDR1 is MNHNY, CDR2 SVGAGI, per germline (reference sequence). This CDR3 contains 15 residues. CDR3 sequence: CASSGQGLGNQPQHF. The CDR3 DNA sequence: TGTGCCAGCAGCGGACAGGGGTTAGGCAATCAGCCCCAGCATTTT.

The V gene is TRBV5-1, the J gene TRBJ2-1; 11 bases map to TRBD2. Germline loops: CDR1 SGHRS, CDR2 YFSETQ. The CDR3 is made up of 17 amino acids. With V trimmed by 4 bases and J by 5 bases, 11 bases remained unmatched. CDR3 sequence reads: CASSLRGSGRANNEQFF. CDR3 DNA sequence: TGCGCCAGCAGCCTTCGGGGTAGCGGGAGGGCAAACAATGAGCAGTTCTTC.

V is TRBV2 and J is TRBJ1-2, with 11 nucleotides matching TRBD1. V trimming: 6 bases; J trimming: 4 bases; junction bases outside the gene matches: 10. There are 16 residues in the CDR3. Germline assignment: CDR1 SNHLY and CDR2 FYNNEI. The CDR3 nucleotides read TGTGCCAGCAGAGAGGACAGGGGGCTAGGGATCTATGGCTACACCTTC. Encoded protein: CASREDRGLGIYGYTF.

This clone appeared a single time. Other DNA sequences in the sample encode the same CDR3. The V call is TRBV29-1, the J call TRBJ2-3; 8 nucleotides agree with TRBD1. This CDR3 is 12 amino acids long. The V and J ends lost 4 bases and 3 bases, in that order; junction bases with no gene match: 0. Germline lookup yields CDR1 SQVTM and CDR2 ANQGSEA. The chain's CDR3 is CSVGQGTDTQYF. For the CDR3, the DNA is TGCAGCGTTGGACAGGGGACAGATACGCAGTATTTT.

This clone was seen a single time. This chain links TRBV27 with TRBJ2-5; no clear D. From germline, CDR1 is MNHEY and CDR2 SMNVEV (reference sequence). The V end was cut by 8 bases, the J end by 5 bases, with 21 bases between. The CDR3 loop spans 15 amino acids. CDR3 DNA sequence: TGTGCCAGCCTCACGCCGACGGGCCCGACGGAGACCCAGTACTTC. Protein: CASLTPTGPTETQYF.

This clone was observed a single time. The gene calls are TRBV30 and TRBJ1-2; D is possibly TRBD1 (6 bases). The CDR3 is 15 amino acids. The V gene's germline CDR1 is GTSNPN and CDR2 SVGIG (reference sequence). V was clipped by 3 bases and J by 5 bases, with 19 bases between them. DNA of the CDR3: TGTGCCTGGAGGACCCATTGGACAGCGAATTATGGCTACACCTTC. This codes for CAWRTHWTANYGYTF.

A word on this clone: Other DNA sequences in this specimen translate into the identical CDR3. The rearrangement uses TRBV11-3 and TRBJ2-1; D is uncertain. From germline, CDR1 is SGHNT and CDR2 YENEEA. The V end was cut by 0 bases, the J end by 6 bases, with 6 bases between. CDR3 size: 13 residues. CDR3 sequence: CASSLDPSNEQFF. CDR3 DNA sequence: TGTGCCAGCAGCTTAGATCCCAGCAATGAGCAGTTCTTC.

The V call is TRBV11-3, the J call TRBJ1-1; no clear D gene. V gave up 3 bases and J gave up 6 bases, with 11 bases separating them. The CDR3 is 13 amino acids. Germline CDR1 SGHNT, CDR2 YENEEA. As DNA, the CDR3 is TGTGCCAGCAGCTTTGGCCCCTTGGCTGAAGCTTTCTTT. Amino acid sequence: CASSFGPLAEAFF.

CDR3 residues: CASSTGLAGRGTSTDTQYF. CDR3 sequence (DNA): TGCGCCAGCAGCACCGGACTAGCGGGAAGGGGAACTAGCACAGATACGCAGTATTTT. The chain joins TRBV5-1 to TRBJ2-3; 12 positions match TRBD2. After removal of 4 bases from V and 0 bases from J, the junction contained 12 bases not matched to a gene. Germline CDR1 is SGHRS and CDR2 is YFSETQ. The CDR3 is 19 residues long.

This chain connects TRBV2 to TRBJ2-7; D is unresolved. The V gene lost 4 bases and the J gene lost 2 bases, with 9 bases spanning the gap. The CDR3 is 13 residues long. CDR1 is SNHLY, CDR2 FYNNEI, per germline. The CDR3 region has the DNA TGTGCCAGCAGTGGTCGGGTCCCCTACGAGCAGTACTTC. This encodes CASSGRVPYEQYF.

V gene TRBV18 combines with J gene TRBJ2-2, with TRBD1 identical over 8 bases. The trim removed 3 bases at V and 0 bases at J, leaving 6 bases unmatched. The CDR3 is made up of 17 amino acids. Germline CDR1 KGHSH, CDR2 LQKENI. The CDR3 protein is CASSPIGQGANTGELFF. Here the CDR3 DNA reads TGTGCCAGCTCACCGATCGGACAGGGAGCGAACACCGGGGAGCTGTTTTTT. Drawing the rest from reference TRBV18 and TRBJ2-2, the complete variable domain is NAGVMQNPRHLVRRRGQEARLRCSPMKGHSHVYWYRQLPEEGLKFMVYLQKENIIDESGMPKERFSAEFPKEGPSILRIQQVVRGDSAAYFCASSPIGQGANTGELFFGEGSRLTVL.

The chain has TRBV27 and TRBJ2-7; 14 bases fit TRBD2. The CDR3 totals 15 residues. Trimming removed 5 bases from V and 7 bases from J; junction bases left unmatched: 7. Germline V lookup: CDR1 MNHEY, CDR2 SMNVEV (reference sequence). The CDR3 loop is CASSPGLAGVGEQYF. The CDR3 nucleotides are TGTGCCAGCAGTCCGGGACTAGCGGGAGTTGGGGAGCAGTACTTC.

The J gene is TRBJ2-3, the V gene TRBV7-9; 9 bases fit TRBD2. The J segment lost 6 bases and the V segment lost 5 bases, leaving 12 bases of the junction unmatched. Germline CDR1 reads SEHNR; CDR2 reads FQNEAQ (reference sequence). The CDR3 runs to 16 residues. CDR3 residues: CASSPRGGRATDTQYF. In DNA form, the CDR3 reads TGTGCCAGCAGCCCTAGGGGCGGGAGGGCCACGGATACGCAGTATTTT.

This chain uses TRBV11-2 with TRBJ2-5, with a possible D match to TRBD1 (6 bases). This CDR3 is built from 16 residues. In germline, CDR1 is SGHAT, CDR2 FQNNGV. Trimming stripped 6 bases from V and 5 bases from J, with 22 bases between. This CDR3 reads CASSHPWAGQGETQYF. Here the CDR3 DNA reads TGTGCCAGCAGTCACCCCTGGGCAGGGCAGGGGGAGACCCAGTACTTC.

The chain links TRBV5-1 to TRBJ2-1; TRBD2 aligns across 10 bases. The trim removed 3 bases at V and 7 bases at J, leaving 10 bases unmatched. The CDR3 consists of 16 residues. Germline CDR1 and CDR2: SGHRS and YFSETQ. Written as DNA, the CDR3 is TGCGCCAGCAGCTCTGGAGCGGGAGGGCCGGGGAATGAGCAGTTCTTC. It codes for CASSSGAGGPGNEQFF.

The chain joins TRBV5-1 to TRBJ1-4; D not resolved. This CDR3 is 15 amino acids long. CDR1 and CDR2 from the germline V gene are SGHRS and YFSETQ. With 4 bases removed from V and 6 bases from J, the gap between germline ends came to 16 bases. CDR3 protein: CASSPTRALDEKLFF. DNA for the CDR3: TGCGCCAGCAGCCCGACGAGGGCGCTGGATGAAAAACTGTTTTTT.

The J gene is TRBJ2-6, the V gene TRBV2; D is perhaps TRBD1 (6 bases). V was shortened by 6 bases and J by 2 bases, with 8 bases between the two germline ends. The CDR3 has 14 residues. Looked up from germline, CDR1 is SNHLY and CDR2 is FYNNEI. The CDR3 is CASRAGAGANVLTF. In nucleotides, the CDR3 is TGTGCCAGCAGAGCAGGGGCTGGGGCCAACGTCCTGACTTTC. Supplemented by reference TRBV2 and TRBJ2-6, the full variable domain reads EPEVTQTPSHQVTQMGQEVILRCVPISNHLYFYWYRQILGQKVEFLVSFYNNEISEKSEIFDDQFSVERPDGSNFTLKIRSTKLEDSAMYFCASRAGAGANVLTFGAGSRLTVL.

This clone was seen only once. The chain recombines TRBV7-2 with TRBJ2-3, with 7 bases that match TRBD1. CDR3 length: 14 residues. CDR1 and CDR2 (germline): SGHTA, FQGNSA. V lost 7 bases to trimming and J lost 6 bases; unmatched junction nucleotides: 10. In DNA, the CDR3 is TGTGCCAGCAAAGACAGGGCCCTCTATGATACGCAGTATTTT. Its protein is CASKDRALYDTQYF.

This clone was observed a single time. The rearrangement uses TRBV21-1 and TRBJ2-5. TRBV21-1 is annotated as a pseudogene. CDR3 length: 14 amino acids. CDR3 in DNA: TGTGCCAGCCACGTGGAAGGAATCCAAGAGACCCAGTACTTC. It translates to CASHVEGIQETQYF.

This clone was detected only once. The chain recombines TRBV19 with TRBJ2-7, with D hard to call. The CDR3 spans 14 residues. V lost 5 bases, J lost 3 bases, and 14 bases lay in between. Germline values: CDR1 LNHDA, CDR2 SQIVND (reference sequence). CDR3 in DNA: TGTGCCAGTAGTTTTTTGGGGTCCGACTACGAGCAGTACTTC. It codes for CASSFLGSDYEQYF.

V is TRBV5-1 and J is TRBJ2-3, with 14 bases fitting TRBD2. The ends lost 2 bases at V and 1 base at J; junction bases unmatched: 6. CDR3 length: 18 amino acids. The V gene's germline CDR1 is SGHRS and CDR2 YFSETQ. The CDR3 region is CASSFGTSGSDRTDTQYF. Written as DNA, the CDR3 is TGCGCCAGCAGCTTCGGGACTAGCGGGAGTGACCGCACAGATACGCAGTATTTT.

The V call is TRBV19, the J call TRBJ2-7; tentatively, D is TRBD1 or TRBD2 (7 bases each). Germline assignment: CDR1 LNHDA and CDR2 SQIVND (reference sequence). This CDR3 comprises 18 residues. V was clipped by 3 bases and J by 1 base, with 22 bases between them. The CDR3 is CASSMGRGRGSASYEQYF. DNA for the CDR3: TGTGCCAGTAGTATGGGGAGGGGGCGAGGCTCAGCGTCCTACGAGCAGTACTTC.

The V gene is TRBV7-2, the J gene TRBJ2-1; the match to TRBD2 covers 11 bases. V was pared by 4 bases and J by 8 bases, with 19 bases of the junction left unmatched. This CDR3 is 19 amino acids long. The V gene's germline CDR1 is SGHTA and CDR2 FQGNSA. In nucleotides, the CDR3 is TGTGCCAGCAGCTCCAGGGGAAGCCTAGCGGGAGGCAGAATCTATGAGCAGTTCTTC. Protein: CASSSRGSLAGGRIYEQFF.

This rearrangement joins TRBV28 to TRBJ1-3, with D perhaps matching TRBD1 (6 bases). In germline, CDR1 is MDHEN, CDR2 SYDVKM. V lost 5 bases and J lost 4, with 12 bases in between. The CDR3 sequence is 14 residues long. CDR3 in amino acids: CASSPNGGGNTIYF. For the CDR3, the DNA is TGTGCCAGCAGTCCCAATGGGGGCGGAAACACCATATATTTT.

The V gene is TRBV4-1, the J gene TRBJ2-3; 8 positions match TRBD2. With 1 base clipped from V and 13 bases from J, the junction kept 13 bases outside the gene matches. Germline CDR1 and CDR2: MGHRA and YSYEKL. There are 15 residues in the CDR3. The CDR3 loop reads CASSQVAGTAGSKYF. In DNA form, the CDR3 reads TGCGCCAGCAGCCAAGTAGCGGGAACTGCGGGTAGTAAGTATTTT.

The CDR3 reads CASSQSSQGWSGELFF. CDR3 DNA sequence: TGCGCCAGCAGCCAAAGCTCCCAGGGATGGTCCGGGGAGCTGTTTTTT. V usage is TRBV4-3 and J usage is TRBJ2-2, with a weak D call TRBD1 (5 bases). Trimming stripped 2 bases from V and 6 bases from J, with 16 bases between. CDR3 length: 16 residues. Per germline, CDR1 LGHNA and CDR2 YSLEER.

V usage is TRBV7-9 and J usage is TRBJ1-2; TRBD1 might be the D (6 bases). Germline CDR1 reads SEHNR; CDR2 reads FQNEAQ (reference sequence). CDR3 size: 17 residues. Trimming left V 6 bases short and J 0 bases short, with 20 bases between. For the CDR3, the DNA is TGTGCCAGCAGTTCGAGGGGTACAGGGCAAGCTAACTATGGCTACACCTTC. Protein: CASSSRGTGQANYGYTF.

J is TRBJ1-5 and V is TRBV6-1, with 7 bases fitting TRBD1. Germline assignment: CDR1 MNHNS and CDR2 SASEGT. V lost 6 bases and J lost 5; bases outside the gene matches: 4. This CDR3 is built from 13 residues. The CDR3 region has the DNA TGTGCCAGCAGAACAGACAGGGATCAGCCCCAGCATTTT. As protein: CASRTDRDQPQHF.